This section outlines one T cell receptor beta chain sequence together with its context. This entry is derived from a study of technical replicates of blood from several donors. The assay was immunoSEQ multiplex PCR, and TCRdb's table has in-frame clones only and misses some. The table has 55,000 to 70,000 clones, under 90% seen once; the top ten hold about 5%. Trimming left V 1 base short and J 0 bases short, with 7 bases between. The length of the CDR3 is 15 residues. Germline V gene data show CDR1 as SGHTA and CDR2 as FQGNSA. The chain carries TRBV7-2 and TRBJ2-1, with a possible D match to TRBD1 (6 bases). Material: PBMCs. The source of this sequence is a human donor in good health. Some clones in this sample may be carry-over from other donors' samples. The CDR3 DNA reads TGTGCCAGCAGCTTAGACAGGGACTCCTACAATGAGCAGTTCTTC. It specifies CASSLDRDSYNEQFF. The variable domain in full, completed from reference TRBV7-2 and TRBJ2-1, reads GAGVSQSPSNKVTEKGKDVELRCDPISGHTALYWYRQSLGQGLEFLIYFQGNSAPDKSGLPSDRFSAERTGGSVSTLTIQRTQQEDSAVYLCASSLDRDSYNEQFFGPGTRLTVL.